The clone carrying this TCR beta chain was seen a few times. Its specificity is unknown. By 5'RACE template switching, TCR cDNA was produced, with a universal primer site and UMIs added in the process. Via MiXCR, TCRdb re-called the 5' RACE reads, giving one row per CDR3 protein. Of almost 600,000 distinct CDR3 sequences in the sample, roughly 12% were seen once. Trimming took 2 bases from V and 2 from J, leaving 8 bases between them. In germline, CDR1 is SGHVS, CDR2 FNYEAQ. The CDR3 has 14 amino acids. This sample was taken from a study of T cells after yellow fever vaccination. In the study overall: Any fraction with a low cell number was prepared using SMART-Seq v4 Ultra Low Input.

Broader study findings: The CD4 and CD8 compartments had a small share of their clonotypes in common. After the booster, about 95% of CD4 and roughly nine tenths of CD8 primary-response clones were re-detected.

V is TRBV7-6 and J is TRBJ2-3; D is undetermined. Sequences were derived from PBMCs, sampled on the day of the yellow fever booster vaccination. The sequence was obtained from a man younger than 40 who received the YFV17D yellow fever vaccine. As DNA, the CDR3 is TGTGCCAGCAGCTTAAGGGTCGTCACAGATACGCAGTATTTT. Residues: CASSLRVVTDTQYF.